This T cell receptor beta chain was identified in a study of long-term antiretroviral therapy in people with HIV. Overall study results and limits: CDR3 length ranges were narrower in HIV repertoires than in controls.

A few counts support this clone. Its antigen is not known. A v3.0 immunoSEQ assay was performed at survey level. Clones were read by immunoSEQ multiplex PCR, and TCRdb kept only the in-frame ones, dropping some. The sample consists of tens of thousands of clones, 75% to 90% of them appearing once. The material was unsorted PBMCs, obtained 3.1 years after starting antiretroviral therapy. The TCR sequence derives from a woman aged 45-59 years with HIV.

DNA for the CDR3: TGTGCCAGCAGAACGAGACAGGATAATTCACCCCTCCACTTT. Amino acid sequence: CASRTRQDNSPLHF. The chain couples TRBV7-2 to TRBJ1-6; the D gene is possibly TRBD1 (6 bases). The V and J ends lost 6 bases and 5 bases respectively, with 11 bases between them. Germline V gives CDR1 SGHTA, CDR2 FQGNSA. The CDR3 runs 14 residues.